Shown below are 25 T cell receptor beta chains from a single sample sequenced in a study of cytomegalovirus exposure and HLA in healthy donors. PCR amplification relied on 60 Vbeta primers (plus 13 Jbeta primers). TCRdb keeps only in-frame clones here, not all; method: immunoSEQ multiplex PCR. Seen here are approximately 130,000 clones, less than 80% observed once, and the top ten hold over 4%. The source material was PBMCs. The receptors originated from a man aged 50 or older in good health and CMV-seropositive.

This clone was counted a few times. The chain recombines TRBV7-2 with TRBJ2-2; D gene uncertain. The germline gives CDR1 SGHTA, CDR2 FQGNSA. The CDR3 spans 14 residues. Trimming pared 7 bases from V and 1 base from J, leaving 10 bases between. The DNA for the CDR3 is TGTGCCAGCAACCCAACACGGAACACCGGGGAGCTGTTTTTT. Protein: CASNPTRNTGELFF.

The chain couples TRBV6-6 to TRBJ1-2, with 7 bases fitting TRBD1. V was clipped by 5 bases and J by 0 bases; unmatched bases: 6. This CDR3 comprises 15 residues. Germline values: CDR1 MNHNY, CDR2 SVGAGI (reference sequence). CDR3 loop: CASSGGTASNYGYTF. The CDR3 bases are TGTGCCAGCAGTGGTGGGACAGCCTCTAACTATGGCTACACCTTC.

The chain carries TRBV19 and TRBJ1-1; D is possibly TRBD1 (6 bases). V dropped 6 bases and J dropped 0 bases, with 8 bases sitting between them. The CDR3 is 13 amino acids. Germline CDR1 is LNHDA and CDR2 is SQIVND (reference sequence). The DNA of the CDR3 is TGTGCCAGTAGACAGGGAATGAACACTGAAGCTTTCTTT. This codes for CASRQGMNTEAFF.

The chain couples TRBV30 to TRBJ1-2; D is perhaps TRBD1 (5 bases). V was cut by 3 bases and J by 6 bases, with 11 bases left in between. Germline CDR1 GTSNPN, CDR2 SVGIG (reference sequence). There are 12 residues in the CDR3. Here the CDR3 reads CAWRAGLHGYTF. The CDR3 DNA follows: TGTGCCTGGAGGGCGGGACTTCATGGCTACACCTTC.

This sequence joins TRBV27 and TRBJ2-2; D ambiguous. CDR1 and CDR2 from the germline V gene are MNHEY and SMNVEV (reference sequence). The CDR3 is 14 residues long. The V end lost 4 bases, the J end lost 8 bases, and 14 bases lay between the germline ends. The CDR3, as DNA: TGTGCCAGCAGTTCGACCACCAAGACAGGGGAGCTGTTTTTT. Protein: CASSSTTKTGELFF.

This clone turned up a few times. The chain joins TRBV27 to TRBJ1-2; D remains ambiguous. Trimming stripped 5 bases from V and 7 bases from J, with 20 bases between. The CDR3 sequence is 15 residues long. Germline-derived CDR1 and CDR2 are MNHEY and SMNVEV (reference sequence). CDR3 sequence reads: CASSRSTTPGSGYTF. The CDR3 bases are TGTGCCAGCAGTCGATCCACAACTCCAGGTTCTGGCTACACCTTC.

J is TRBJ2-3 and V is TRBV6-7; 7 nucleotides agree with TRBD1. TRBV6-7 is an ORF, and what it does is uncertain. The J segment lost 6 bases and the V segment lost 6 bases, leaving 6 bases of the junction unmatched. The CDR3 is 13 residues long. The CDR3: CASRITGEDTQYF. The CDR3 bases are TGTGCCAGCAGGATAACAGGGGAGGATACGCAGTATTTT.

This clone was seen a handful of times. The chain combines TRBV19 with TRBJ2-2, with TRBD2 as a possible D gene (6 bases). Germline V gene sequence: CDR1 LNHDA, CDR2 SQIVND (reference sequence). The CDR3 consists of 14 residues. V lost 5 bases, J lost 6 bases, and 13 bases lay in between. The CDR3 DNA reads TGTGCCAGTAGTTTGGGACTTGCGGCCGGGGAGCTGTTTTTT. Protein sequence: CASSLGLAAGELFF.

The V and J genes are TRBV10-3 and TRBJ1-6; TRBD1 is a possible D gene (5 bases). V gave up 4 bases and J gave up 4 bases, with 8 bases separating them. The V gene's germline CDR1 is ENHRY and CDR2 SYGVKD. This CDR3 contains 14 residues. The DNA for the CDR3 is TGTGCCATCAGTGTGGACAATTATAATTCACCCCTCCACTTT. Its translation: CAISVDNYNSPLHF.

This clone was recorded a few times. This chain connects TRBV5-1 to TRBJ2-5; D possibly corresponds to TRBD1 (6 bases). The germline CDR1 and CDR2 sequences are SGHRS and YFSETQ. V lost 1 base, J lost 1 base, and 8 bases lay in between. CDR3 size: 14 residues. The CDR3 protein is CASSLSRGQETQYF. CDR3 DNA: TGCGCCAGCAGCTTGAGCAGGGGCCAAGAGACCCAGTACTTC.

The chain has TRBV27 and TRBJ1-2; 12 bases align to TRBD1. The V and J ends lost 2 bases and 5 bases, in that order; junction bases with no gene match: 9. The germline V gene encodes CDR1 MNHEY and CDR2 SMNVEV (reference sequence). The length of the CDR3 is 17 residues. CDR3: CASSLSWDRGHRYGYTF. CDR3 coding DNA: TGTGCCAGCAGTTTAAGTTGGGACAGGGGGCATCGGTATGGCTACACCTTC.

The rearrangement joins TRBV27 to TRBJ2-7; no firm D call. V shed 2 bases and J shed 2 bases, with 10 bases lying between them. CDR1 is MNHEY, CDR2 SMNVEV, per germline (reference sequence). The CDR3 length is 14 residues. The CDR3 protein is CASSLIPRTYEQYF. As DNA, the CDR3 is TGTGCCAGCAGTTTAATCCCTAGGACCTACGAGCAGTACTTC.

The rearrangement uses TRBV27 and TRBJ2-1, with D perhaps matching TRBD1 (6 bases). The germline gives CDR1 MNHEY, CDR2 SMNVEV (reference sequence). V was shortened by 11 bases and J by 0 bases, with 14 bases between the two germline ends. The CDR3 runs to 14 residues. The CDR3 here is CASWPDSSYNEQFF. Here the CDR3 DNA reads TGTGCCTCCTGGCCGGACAGCTCCTACAATGAGCAGTTCTTC.

J is TRBJ1-5 and V is TRBV5-6, with D tentatively TRBD1 (6 bases). Trimming shortened V by 2 bases and J by 5 bases, and 11 bases separated the two germline ends. Germline CDR1 SGHDT, CDR2 YYEEEE. CDR3 length equals 14 residues. CDR3 DNA: TGTGCCAGCAGCTTACAGGGAAGGTATCAGCCCCAGCATTTT. It yields the protein CASSLQGRYQPQHF.

The rearrangement links TRBV7-8 to TRBJ1-2; perhaps TRBD1 as D (5 bases). Germline values: CDR1 SGHVS, CDR2 FQNEAQ. V dropped 4 bases and J dropped 6 bases, with 18 bases sitting between them. The CDR3 has 15 amino acids. The CDR3: CASSWGVSPPDGYTF. CDR3 DNA: TGTGCCAGCAGCTGGGGGGTCAGCCCCCCAGATGGCTACACCTTC.

The DNA for the CDR3 is TGTGCCAGCAAACGCGGGAGGGAGGACCAGTACTTC. It encodes CASKRGREDQYF. The genes are TRBV28 and TRBJ2-7, with 9 bases fitting TRBD2. V lost 7 bases, J lost 10 bases, and 8 bases stayed unmatched. The CDR3 consists of 12 residues. In germline, CDR1 is MDHEN, CDR2 SYDVKM.

This chain connects TRBV6-5 to TRBJ2-2, with D maybe TRBD2 (6 bases). The CDR3 consists of 14 residues. The V gene lost 7 bases and the J gene lost 6 bases, with 15 bases spanning the gap. Looked up from germline, CDR1 is MNHEY and CDR2 is SVGAGI. For the CDR3, the DNA is TGTGCCAGCACCTCCCCCGGGGGAGCCGGGGAGCTGTTTTTT. Amino acid sequence: CASTSPGGAGELFF.

CDR3 nucleotides: TGTGCCAGCAGCCCGGGGGGGGTTGGGAATGAGCAGTTCTTC. Translating gives CASSPGGVGNEQFF. The chain couples TRBV5-4 to TRBJ2-1, with 8 bases aligning to TRBD2. The CDR3 is made up of 14 amino acids. CDR1 is SGHNT, CDR2 YYREEE, per germline (reference sequence). V lost 4 bases to trimming and J lost 7 bases; unmatched junction nucleotides: 7. The whole variable domain, filled in from reference TRBV5-4 and TRBJ2-1, reads ETGVTQSPTHLIKTRGQQVTLRCSSQSGHNTVSWYQQALGQGPQFIFQYYREEENGRGNFPPRFSGLQFPNYSSELNVNALELDDSALYLCASSPGGVGNEQFFGPGTRLTVL.

This chain connects TRBV6-6 to TRBJ2-5; TRBD2 matches at 8 bases. Germline assignment: CDR1 MNHNY and CDR2 SVGAGI (reference sequence). V gave up 7 bases and J gave up 4 bases; unmatched junction bases: 14. CDR3 length equals 16 residues. CDR3 DNA sequence: TGTGCCAGCACCTCGGGGGGGGCAAGTATAAGAGAGACCCAGTACTTC. Translating it yields CASTSGGASIRETQYF.

The chain employs TRBV4-1 and TRBJ1-2, with TRBD1 as a possible D gene (6 bases). The CDR3 totals 11 residues. CDR1 and CDR2 from the germline V gene are MGHRA and YSYEKL. Between the trimmed V and J ends, which lost 4 bases and 7 bases, there was a span of 7 bases. This CDR3 reads CASSRGGGYTF. Here the CDR3 DNA reads TGCGCCAGCAGCCGAGGGGGTGGCTACACCTTC.

The J gene is TRBJ2-5, the V gene TRBV15; tentative D call: TRBD1 (5 bases). This CDR3 is built from 15 residues. V lost 1 base and J 2 bases, leaving 11 bases between the germline ends. From germline, CDR1 is LNHNV and CDR2 YYDKDF (reference sequence). CDR3 region: CATSRVVQGQETQYF. The CDR3 region has the DNA TGTGCCACCAGCAGAGTTGTGCAGGGTCAAGAGACCCAGTACTTC.

CDR3 nucleotides: TGTGCCAGCACTGGTGGGGCTATATGGGGCTACACCTTC. Translating gives CASTGGAIWGYTF. This chain links TRBV6-1 with TRBJ1-2; D possibly corresponds to TRBD1 (5 bases). Trimming stripped 7 bases from V and 8 bases from J, with 17 bases between. The CDR3 is made up of 13 amino acids. Germline V gives CDR1 MNHNS, CDR2 SASEGT.

The chain is built from TRBV11-3 and TRBJ2-3, with 9 bases matching TRBD1. This CDR3 is 15 amino acids long. Germline V gene sequence: CDR1 SGHNT, CDR2 YENEEA. V was pared by 4 bases and J by 2 bases, with 4 bases of the junction left unmatched. This CDR3 reads CASSSGTGITDTQYF. CDR3 DNA sequence: TGTGCCAGCAGCTCCGGGACAGGGATCACAGATACGCAGTATTTT.

The sample holds many counts of this clone. J is TRBJ2-7 and V is TRBV6-5; 11 positions agree with TRBD2. The V gene's germline CDR1 is MNHEY and CDR2 SVGAGI. Trimming removed 6 bases from V and 0 bases from J; junction bases left unmatched: 1. CDR3 size: 14 residues. In nucleotides, the CDR3 is TGTGCCAGCAGCGGACTAGCGGGCTCCTACGAGCAGTACTTC. The encoded protein is CASSGLAGSYEQYF.

J is TRBJ1-4 and V is TRBV29-1; no definite D call. Trimming left V 4 bases short and J 8 bases short, with 14 bases between. The CDR3 length is 13 residues. From germline, CDR1 is SQVTM and CDR2 ANQGSEA. In DNA form, the CDR3 reads TGCAGCGTTGGAGAGAGGCTTTACGAAAAACTGTTTTTT. Residues: CSVGERLYEKLFF. Full variable domain (rest looked up from reference TRBV29-1 and TRBJ1-4): SAVISQKPSRDICQRGTSLTIQCQVDSQVTMMFWYRQQPGQSLTLIATANQGSEATYESGFVIDKFPISRPNLTFSTLTVSNMSPEDSSIYLCSVGERLYEKLFFGSGTQLSVL.